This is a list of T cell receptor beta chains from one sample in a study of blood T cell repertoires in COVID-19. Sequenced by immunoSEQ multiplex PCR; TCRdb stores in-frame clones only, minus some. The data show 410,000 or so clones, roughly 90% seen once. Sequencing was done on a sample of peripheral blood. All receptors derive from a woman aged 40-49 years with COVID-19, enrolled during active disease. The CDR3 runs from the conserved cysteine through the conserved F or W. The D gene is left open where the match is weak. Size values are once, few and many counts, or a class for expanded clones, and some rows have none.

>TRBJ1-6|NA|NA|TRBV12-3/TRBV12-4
CASSGDNSPLHF
TGTGCCAGCAGCGGGGATAATTCACCCCTCCACTTT
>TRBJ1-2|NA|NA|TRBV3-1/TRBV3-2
CASSPKRGGANYGYTF
TGTGCCAGCAGCCCCAAACGGGGGGGTGCTAACTATGGCTACACCTTC
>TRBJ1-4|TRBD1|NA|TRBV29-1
CSVWWTGRREKLFF
TGCAGCGTTTGGTGGACAGGACGACGGGAAAAACTGTTTTTT
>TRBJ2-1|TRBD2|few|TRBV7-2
CASSPTSGRENEQFF
TGTGCCAGCAGCCCGACTAGCGGGAGGGAAAATGAGCAGTTCTTC
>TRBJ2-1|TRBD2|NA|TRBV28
CASSGDYALLNEQFF
TGTGCCAGCAGTGGGGACTATGCCCTTTTGAATGAGCAGTTCTTC
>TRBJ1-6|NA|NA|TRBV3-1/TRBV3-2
CASSPGGNSPLHF
TGTGCCAGCAGTCCTGGGGGGAATTCACCCCTCCACTTT
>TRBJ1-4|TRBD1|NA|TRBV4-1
CASSPGTATNEKLFF
TGCGCCAGCAGCCCTGGGACAGCAACTAATGAAAAACTGTTTTTT
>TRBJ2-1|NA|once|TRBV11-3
CASSLEFTSEQFF
TGTGCCAGCAGCTTAGAGTTCACAAGTGAGCAGTTCTTC
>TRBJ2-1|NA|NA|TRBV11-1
CASSLEDNNDEQFF
TGTGCCAGCAGCTTAGAGGACAACAACGATGAGCAGTTCTTC
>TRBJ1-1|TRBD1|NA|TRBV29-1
CSVIQGTGRDTEAFF
TGCAGCGTGATACAGGGGACAGGGCGAGACACTGAAGCTTTCTTT
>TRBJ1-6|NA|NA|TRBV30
CAWRADSDNSPLHF
TGTGCCTGGAGAGCCGACAGTGATAATTCACCCCTCCACTTT
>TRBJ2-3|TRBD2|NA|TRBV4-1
CASSQLSSGRAWTDTQYF
TGCGCCAGCAGCCAACTCTCTAGCGGGAGGGCCTGGACAGATACGCAGTATTTT
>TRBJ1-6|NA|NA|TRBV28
CASSSGQTVYNSPLHF
TGTGCCAGCAGCAGCGGGCAGACCGTTTATAATTCACCCCTCCACTTT
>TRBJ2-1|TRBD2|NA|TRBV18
CASSPGQRGYNEQFF
TGTGCCAGCTCACCTGGGCAGCGGGGTTACAATGAGCAGTTCTTC
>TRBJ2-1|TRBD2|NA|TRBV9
CASSVTSGRINEQFF
TGTGCCAGCAGCGTGACTAGCGGGAGGATCAATGAGCAGTTCTTC
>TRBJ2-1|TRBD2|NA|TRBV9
CASSVGTTYNEQFF
TGTGCCAGCAGCGTCGGGACTACCTACAATGAGCAGTTCTTC
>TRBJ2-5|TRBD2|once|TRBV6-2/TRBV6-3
CASSYWTRNKETQYF
TGTGCCAGCAGTTACTGGACTAGAAATAAAGAGACCCAGTACTTC
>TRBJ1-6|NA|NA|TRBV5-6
CASSLTPNTNSPLHF
TGTGCCAGCAGCTTAACTCCTAATACCAATTCACCCCTCCACTTT